The 6 T cell receptor beta chains reported below all come from one sample, sequenced in a study of T cells after yellow fever vaccination. TCRdb called the 5' RACE reads again in MiXCR, with one record for every CDR3 protein. This table holds 500,000 to 650,000 distinct CDR3 sequences, 13% found once. The source was PBMCs, collected on the day of the yellow fever booster vaccination. The receptors here all came from a man aged 25 to 40 who received the YFV17D yellow fever vaccine.

The CDR3: CASSLSGGEYEQYF. CDR3 coding DNA: TGCGCCAGCAGCTTGTCGGGCGGCGAATACGAGCAGTACTTC. V and J are TRBV5-1 and TRBJ2-7; no firm D call. V was trimmed by 1 base and J by 4 bases, leaving 12 bases between them. CDR3 length: 14 residues. Germline CDR1 is SGHRS and CDR2 is YFSETQ.

This clonotype was recorded a few times. The chain employs TRBV7-8 and TRBJ2-1, with 11 bases that match TRBD2. CDR1 is SGHVS, CDR2 FQNEAQ, per germline. CDR3 size: 17 residues. Trimming removed 5 bases from V and 9 bases from J; junction bases left unmatched: 15. The CDR3 DNA is TGTGCCAGCAGCCAACCTCCCGGGGTAGCGGGAGGGCCTGAGCAGTTCTTC. This encodes CASSQPPGVAGGPEQFF.

The sample holds a few counts of this clonotype. This rearrangement joins TRBV20-1 to TRBJ1-2, with TRBD1 as a possible D gene (5 bases). This CDR3 contains 12 residues. Germline V gene data show CDR1 as DFQATT and CDR2 as SNEGSKA (reference sequence). Trimming took off 6 bases at V and 6 bases at J, with 14 bases between the two ends. The chain's CDR3 is CSAGRQSDGYTF. The CDR3 nucleotides are TGCAGTGCGGGAAGACAGAGCGATGGCTACACCTTC.

DNA of the CDR3: TGTGCCATCAGTGGAGGGACTAGCCTCCTGGATACGCAGTATTTT. Translating gives CAISGGTSLLDTQYF. The rearrangement joins TRBV10-3 to TRBJ2-3; 9 nucleotides line up with TRBD2. The CDR3 covers 15 residues. V dropped 4 bases and J dropped 6; count of bases not matched to a gene: 8. The V gene's germline CDR1 is ENHRY and CDR2 SYGVKD.

The chain carries TRBV27 and TRBJ2-3; TRBD2 aligns across 7 bases. V gave up 7 bases and J gave up 3 bases; unmatched junction bases: 7. The CDR3 is made up of 14 amino acids. Germline assignment: CDR1 MNHEY and CDR2 SMNVEV (reference sequence). CDR3 in amino acids: CASTLSGLTDTQYF. The CDR3 DNA follows: TGTGCCAGCACCCTTAGCGGGCTGACAGATACGCAGTATTTT.

This clonotype appeared many times. This chain connects TRBV6-5 to TRBJ2-1; 10 bases map to TRBD2. The CDR3 is made up of 14 amino acids. Looked up from germline, CDR1 is MNHEY and CDR2 is SVGAGI. The V gene end was trimmed by 2 bases and the J gene end by 8 bases; junction bases not matched to a gene: 3. CDR3 loop: CASSYGLAGDEQFF. In DNA form, the CDR3 reads TGTGCCAGCAGTTACGGGCTAGCGGGAGATGAGCAGTTCTTC.